The present entry profiles one T cell receptor beta chain with its context. Compared with germline, one end of the junction differs, possibly owing to a read error. The sample originates from a study of T cell repertoires in cytomegalovirus infection. Germline V gene sequence: CDR1 SGHVS, CDR2 FQNEAQ. CDR3 size: 15 residues. Using its own MiXCR run on the reads, TCRdb lists one record per CDR3 protein. The data contain about 530,000 distinct CDR3 sequences, around 27% of them singletons. This sequence was found in a human donor in good health (CMV status not recorded). Some clones in this sample may be carry-over from other donors' samples. The sample consisted of PBMCs. The gene calls are TRBV7-8 and TRBJ1-3; D is possibly TRBD1 (5 bases). This CDR3 reads CATSWADQGGNTIYF. The CDR3 coding sequence is TGTGCCACCAGCTGGGCAGATCAGGGTGGAAACACCATATATTTT.